This is a list of T cell receptor beta chains from one sample in a study of vaccination effects on CD4 cells after COVID-19. Sequencing used immunoSEQ multiplex PCR; TCRdb keeps in-frame clones, though not all of them. The sample contains some 30,000 clones, 83% of which appear only once. Antigen specificity for these receptors is unknown. Sequencing used CD4+ T cells from PBMCs cultured with HCoV-NL63 spike peptides, obtained after COVID-19 vaccination. The receptors here all came from a human donor who received a COVID-19 vaccine. Some clones in this sample may be carry-over from other donors' samples. CDR3s include the opening cysteine and the closing phenylalanine or tryptophan. The order of the fields is D gene, J gene, clone size, V gene, CDR3 DNA, CDR3 protein. The D gene is left open where the match is weak. Part of the rows lack a size; the others show once, few, many or a class for expanded clones.

d_call: TRBD1
j_call: TRBJ1-1
clone_size: .
v_call: TRBV6-2/TRBV6-3
cdr3_nt: TGTGCCAGCAGTATTACAGGGGCCAACACTGAAGCTTTCTTT
cdr3_aa: CASSITGANTEAFF

d_call: .
j_call: TRBJ1-2
clone_size: once
v_call: TRBV7-2
cdr3_nt: TGTGCCAGCAGCTTCAACCCCGGCCTTTCCCCCTATGGCTACACCTTC
cdr3_aa: CASSFNPGLSPYGYTF

d_call: .
j_call: TRBJ2-1
clone_size: .
v_call: TRBV30
cdr3_nt: TGTGCCTGGAGTTCAACCCATTCCCTAGGGGACAATGAGCAGTTCTTC
cdr3_aa: CAWSSTHSLGDNEQFF

d_call: TRBD2
j_call: TRBJ2-1
clone_size: .
v_call: TRBV10-2
cdr3_nt: TGCGCCAGCAGAAGCGGGGGGGCGGGAGAGCAGTTCTTC
cdr3_aa: CASRSGGAGEQFF

d_call: .
j_call: TRBJ1-1
clone_size: .
v_call: TRBV4-1
cdr3_nt: TGCGCCAGCAGCCAAGATCTACAAATGGTGGAAGCTTTCTTT
cdr3_aa: CASSQDLQMVEAFF

d_call: .
j_call: TRBJ1-4
clone_size: .
v_call: TRBV5-1
cdr3_nt: TGCGCCAGCAGCTCGGACGGAAGAAGTGAAAAACTGTTTTTT
cdr3_aa: CASSSDGRSEKLFF

d_call: .
j_call: TRBJ2-3
clone_size: .
v_call: TRBV5-1
cdr3_nt: TGCGCCAGCAGTGACAATCCCACAGATACGCAGTATTTT
cdr3_aa: CASSDNPTDTQYF

d_call: .
j_call: TRBJ2-5
clone_size: .
v_call: TRBV11-1
cdr3_nt: TGTGCCAGCAGTTCCAGGGTGGGGGACCGGACCCAGTACTTC
cdr3_aa: CASSSRVGDRTQYF

d_call: .
j_call: TRBJ2-2
clone_size: .
v_call: TRBV11-2
cdr3_nt: TGTGCCAGCAGCTTTACGGACCTCACCGGGGAGCTGTTTTTT
cdr3_aa: CASSFTDLTGELFF

d_call: .
j_call: TRBJ1-1
clone_size: .
v_call: TRBV6-5
cdr3_nt: TGTGCCAGCAGTTACTGGGGGAACACTGAAGCTTTCTTT
cdr3_aa: CASSYWGNTEAFF

d_call: .
j_call: TRBJ1-6
clone_size: .
v_call: TRBV5-1
cdr3_nt: TGCGCCAGCAGCTTGGAAGGGTCGGGATATAATTCACCCCTCCACTTT
cdr3_aa: CASSLEGSGYNSPLHF

d_call: TRBD1
j_call: TRBJ2-1
clone_size: .
v_call: TRBV5-1
cdr3_nt: TGCGCCAGCAGACCTGGACAGGGGGCCTACAATGAGCAGTTCTTC
cdr3_aa: CASRPGQGAYNEQFF

d_call: .
j_call: TRBJ2-5
clone_size: once
v_call: TRBV4-1
cdr3_nt: TGCGCCAGCAGCCAAGGTATGGGCCTGAGGCAAGAGACCCAGTACTTC
cdr3_aa: CASSQGMGLRQETQYF

d_call: TRBD2
j_call: TRBJ2-3
clone_size: .
v_call: TRBV7-9
cdr3_nt: TGTGCCAGCAGCCCCCGGGGGGGCTGGGATACGCAGTATTTT
cdr3_aa: CASSPRGGWDTQYF

d_call: .
j_call: TRBJ2-2
clone_size: .
v_call: TRBV5-1
cdr3_nt: TGCGCCAGCAGCTTGGCCGGAAGGTCCGGGCTGTTTTTT
cdr3_aa: CASSLAGRSGLFF

d_call: .
j_call: TRBJ1-1
clone_size: .
v_call: TRBV6-1
cdr3_nt: TGTGCCAGCAGTGAAATCTTCAGGAACACTGAAGCTTTCTTT
cdr3_aa: CASSEIFRNTEAFF

d_call: TRBD1
j_call: TRBJ1-2
clone_size: few
v_call: TRBV6-5
cdr3_nt: TGTGCCAGCAGTTACTCGACAGGGCGGGGTGGCTACACCTTC
cdr3_aa: CASSYSTGRGGYTF

d_call: .
j_call: TRBJ1-3
clone_size: .
v_call: TRBV19
cdr3_nt: TGTGCCAGTAGTATAGCGGCAGCGACTGTCTCTGGAAACACCATATATTTT
cdr3_aa: CASSIAAATVSGNTIYF

d_call: .
j_call: TRBJ2-2
clone_size: .
v_call: TRBV6-2/TRBV6-3
cdr3_nt: TGTGCCAGCAGTACCGAAAAGGGACTCACGAACACCGGGGAGCTGTTTTTT
cdr3_aa: CASSTEKGLTNTGELFF

d_call: TRBD1
j_call: TRBJ1-2
clone_size: .
v_call: TRBV5-1
cdr3_nt: TGCGCCAGCAGCCCTATAACAGGGGTCTATGGCTACACCTTC
cdr3_aa: CASSPITGVYGYTF

d_call: TRBD1
j_call: TRBJ2-2
clone_size: .
v_call: TRBV7-2
cdr3_nt: TGTGCCAGCAGCCCATACAGGGGCCCTGCGAACACCGGGGAGCTGTTTTTT
cdr3_aa: CASSPYRGPANTGELFF

d_call: .
j_call: TRBJ2-3
clone_size: .
v_call: TRBV5-8
cdr3_nt: TGTGCCAGCAGCTTGGTAAGGGGCGCGTGGACAGATACGCAGTATTTT
cdr3_aa: CASSLVRGAWTDTQYF

d_call: .
j_call: TRBJ2-2
clone_size: .
v_call: TRBV7-3
cdr3_nt: TGTGCCAGCCGGGATGGGCCTAACACCGGGGAGCTGTTTTTT
cdr3_aa: CASRDGPNTGELFF

d_call: .
j_call: TRBJ1-2
clone_size: .
v_call: TRBV19
cdr3_nt: TGTGCCAGTAGCCTCAAACCCCAGTCTATTGGCTACACCTTC
cdr3_aa: CASSLKPQSIGYTF

d_call: .
j_call: TRBJ2-1
clone_size: .
v_call: TRBV29-1
cdr3_nt: TGCAGCGTGGACAGAGGAAGTGAGCAGTTCTTC
cdr3_aa: CSVDRGSEQFF

d_call: .
j_call: TRBJ1-2
clone_size: .
v_call: TRBV11-1
cdr3_nt: TGTGCCAGCAGCCCGTCTCCGGACGGCCAGTTGTCCTTC
cdr3_aa: CASSPSPDGQLSF

d_call: .
j_call: TRBJ2-3
clone_size: .
v_call: TRBV24-1
cdr3_nt: TGTGCCACCAGTGACCCGAGTTCTATGGATACGCAGTATTTT
cdr3_aa: CATSDPSSMDTQYF

d_call: .
j_call: TRBJ1-5
clone_size: .
v_call: TRBV30
cdr3_nt: TGTGCCTGGAGTGTAATGTCGGCAGGCAATCAGCCCCAGCATTTT
cdr3_aa: CAWSVMSAGNQPQHF

d_call: .
j_call: TRBJ2-3
clone_size: .
v_call: TRBV7-3
cdr3_nt: TGTGCCAGCAGCCCAGGGATTACCATCACAGATACGCAGTATTTT
cdr3_aa: CASSPGITITDTQYF

d_call: .
j_call: TRBJ2-3
clone_size: .
v_call: TRBV11-2
cdr3_nt: TGTGCCAGCAGCTTCGGCAGGGGTACAGATACGCAGTATTTT
cdr3_aa: CASSFGRGTDTQYF

d_call: TRBD2
j_call: TRBJ2-5
clone_size: .
v_call: TRBV5-8
cdr3_nt: TGTGCCAGCCCCGTAGCGGGGGACTCCAAATACCAAGAGACCCAGTACTTC
cdr3_aa: CASPVAGDSKYQETQYF

d_call: .
j_call: TRBJ1-6
clone_size: once
v_call: TRBV6-4
cdr3_nt: TGTGCCAGCAGTGCAGGGGTAAATTCACCCCTCCACTTT
cdr3_aa: CASSAGVNSPLHF

d_call: TRBD1
j_call: TRBJ1-1
clone_size: .
v_call: TRBV6-5
cdr3_nt: TGTGCCAGCAGTTGGGGCAGGGGGGTCGCTGAAGCTTTCTTT
cdr3_aa: CASSWGRGVAEAFF

d_call: TRBD2
j_call: TRBJ2-1
clone_size: .
v_call: TRBV7-6
cdr3_nt: TGTGCCAGCAGCCCCTTCCCTAGCGGGGGGGCCTCAACCTACAATGAGCAGTTCTTC
cdr3_aa: CASSPFPSGGASTYNEQFF

d_call: .
j_call: TRBJ1-5
clone_size: .
v_call: TRBV5-6
cdr3_nt: TGTGCCAGCAGCTTGGGCAACGGGGGCAATCAGCCCCAGCATTTT
cdr3_aa: CASSLGNGGNQPQHF

d_call: .
j_call: TRBJ2-3
clone_size: .
v_call: TRBV7-9
cdr3_nt: TGTGCCAGCAGCTTAGCGCCGGCAGATACGCAGTATTTT
cdr3_aa: CASSLAPADTQYF

d_call: .
j_call: TRBJ1-1
clone_size: .
v_call: TRBV15
cdr3_nt: TGTGCCACCGGGGGAGGGGTGCGGAACACTGAAGCTTTCTTT
cdr3_aa: CATGGGVRNTEAFF

d_call: TRBD2
j_call: TRBJ2-1
clone_size: .
v_call: TRBV24-1
cdr3_nt: TGTGCCACCAGCTACTCCAGGCGGGAGGTCTCCTACAATGAGCAGTTCTTC
cdr3_aa: CATSYSRREVSYNEQFF

d_call: .
j_call: TRBJ2-3
clone_size: .
v_call: TRBV5-6
cdr3_nt: TGTGCCAGCAGCTTGTGGGGGTCGGCGTATACGCAGTATTTT
cdr3_aa: CASSLWGSAYTQYF

d_call: .
j_call: TRBJ2-1
clone_size: .
v_call: TRBV20-1
cdr3_nt: TGCAGTGGGACAGACAATGAGCAGTTCTTC
cdr3_aa: CSGTDNEQFF

d_call: .
j_call: TRBJ2-1
clone_size: .
v_call: TRBV6-5
cdr3_nt: TGTGCCAGCAGTTCGCACTACAATGAGCAGTTCTTC
cdr3_aa: CASSSHYNEQFF

d_call: .
j_call: TRBJ2-2
clone_size: few
v_call: TRBV24-1
cdr3_nt: TGTGCCACCAGTGGTACTACCGGGGAGCTGTTTTTT
cdr3_aa: CATSGTTGELFF

d_call: .
j_call: TRBJ1-6
clone_size: few
v_call: TRBV10-1
cdr3_nt: TGCGCCAGCAGTGAGGGTCCTGTGACTCCCCTCCACTTT
cdr3_aa: CASSEGPVTPLHF

d_call: .
j_call: TRBJ2-2
clone_size: .
v_call: TRBV24-1
cdr3_nt: TGTGCCACCAGTGATGGCCAATTCAACACCGGGGAGCTGTTTTTT
cdr3_aa: CATSDGQFNTGELFF

d_call: TRBD2
j_call: TRBJ2-3
clone_size: .
v_call: TRBV11-2
cdr3_nt: TGTGCCAGCAGCTCTAGGACTAGCGGGGGGGTGCCAGATACGCAGTATTTT
cdr3_aa: CASSSRTSGGVPDTQYF

d_call: .
j_call: TRBJ1-4
clone_size: .
v_call: TRBV30
cdr3_nt: TGTGCCTGGAGTGTAGCCCCAGGGGCGAATGAAAAACTGTTTTTT
cdr3_aa: CAWSVAPGANEKLFF

d_call: TRBD1
j_call: TRBJ2-3
clone_size: .
v_call: TRBV7-3
cdr3_nt: TGTGCCAGCAGCTTGCGGACAGGGGGCTTTGGCACAGATACGCAGTATTTT
cdr3_aa: CASSLRTGGFGTDTQYF

d_call: .
j_call: TRBJ2-2
clone_size: .
v_call: TRBV4-2
cdr3_nt: TGTGCCAGCAGCCGGATTTTTAGTGGAGCCCCGAACACCGGGGAGCTGTTTTTT
cdr3_aa: CASSRIFSGAPNTGELFF

d_call: TRBD1
j_call: TRBJ2-1
clone_size: .
v_call: TRBV19
cdr3_nt: TGTGCCAGCCTCGGGACAGGGCTCTCCTCCTCCTACAATGAGCAGTTCTTC
cdr3_aa: CASLGTGLSSSYNEQFF

d_call: TRBD2
j_call: TRBJ2-3
clone_size: .
v_call: TRBV6-7
cdr3_nt: TGTGCCAGCCGGGACGGACTAGCGGGGGAGCGGGATACGCAGTATTTT
cdr3_aa: CASRDGLAGERDTQYF

d_call: TRBD1
j_call: TRBJ2-4
clone_size: .
v_call: TRBV19
cdr3_nt: TGTGCCAGTAGGGGGACAGGGGCCAAAAACATTCAGTACTTC
cdr3_aa: CASRGTGAKNIQYF

d_call: .
j_call: TRBJ2-5
clone_size: .
v_call: TRBV3-1/TRBV3-2
cdr3_nt: TGTGCCAGCAGCCAAATGAGGAGCCCGGGAGAGACCCAGTACTTC
cdr3_aa: CASSQMRSPGETQYF

d_call: .
j_call: TRBJ2-6
clone_size: .
v_call: TRBV9
cdr3_nt: TGTGCCAGCAGCGTGCACAGTTTGGGGTCTACCTACTCTGGGGCCAACGTCCTGACTTTC
cdr3_aa: CASSVHSLGSTYSGANVLTF

d_call: TRBD1
j_call: TRBJ1-1
clone_size: .
v_call: TRBV18
cdr3_nt: TGTGCCAGCTCACCGGGGACAGGGGGAGCTTTCTTT
cdr3_aa: CASSPGTGGAFF

d_call: .
j_call: TRBJ2-5
clone_size: few
v_call: TRBV5-1
cdr3_nt: TGCGCCAGCAGCTGGACAGAACCCCAAGAGACCCAGTACTTC
cdr3_aa: CASSWTEPQETQYF

d_call: .
j_call: TRBJ1-2
clone_size: .
v_call: TRBV5-1
cdr3_nt: TGCGCCAGCAGCTTGGAGGGTGTGACGAACTATGGCTACACCTTC
cdr3_aa: CASSLEGVTNYGYTF

d_call: .
j_call: TRBJ1-1
clone_size: few
v_call: TRBV10-1
cdr3_nt: TGCGCCAGCAGTGCCAGCGTGAACACTGAAGCTTTCTTT
cdr3_aa: CASSASVNTEAFF

d_call: .
j_call: TRBJ1-1
clone_size: .
v_call: TRBV28
cdr3_nt: TGTGCCAGCAGTTTAGAATACACTGAAGCTTTCTTT
cdr3_aa: CASSLEYTEAFF

d_call: .
j_call: TRBJ2-3
clone_size: .
v_call: TRBV18
cdr3_nt: TGTGCCAGCTCACCAGTTGAGACACAGGGCGGGTATTTT
cdr3_aa: CASSPVETQGGYF

d_call: .
j_call: TRBJ1-2
clone_size: .
v_call: TRBV9
cdr3_nt: TGTGCCAGCAGTTCTCGTCGGCAGGGAGCCTATGGCTACACCTTC
cdr3_aa: CASSSRRQGAYGYTF